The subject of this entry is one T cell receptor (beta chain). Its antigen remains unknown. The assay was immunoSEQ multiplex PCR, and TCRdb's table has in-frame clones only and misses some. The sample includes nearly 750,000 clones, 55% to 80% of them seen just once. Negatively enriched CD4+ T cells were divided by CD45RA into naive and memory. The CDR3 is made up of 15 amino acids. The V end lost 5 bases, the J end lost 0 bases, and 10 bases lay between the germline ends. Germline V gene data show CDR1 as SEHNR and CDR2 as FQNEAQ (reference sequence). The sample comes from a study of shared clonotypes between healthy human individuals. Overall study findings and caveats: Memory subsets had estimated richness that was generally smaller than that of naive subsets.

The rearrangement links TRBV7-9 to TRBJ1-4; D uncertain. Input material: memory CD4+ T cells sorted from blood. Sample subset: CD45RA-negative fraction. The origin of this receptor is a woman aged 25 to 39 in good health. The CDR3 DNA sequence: TGTGCCAGCAGCCCAACAGCTACAACTAATGAAAAACTGTTTTTT. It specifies CASSPTATTNEKLFF.